This T cell receptor beta chain is from a study of T cell repertoires in ileal Crohn's disease. The CDR3 contains 16 residues. Germline V gene lookup returns CDR1 SGHRS and CDR2 YFSETQ. V dropped 4 bases and J dropped 0 bases, with 14 bases sitting between them. Adults with ileal or ileocolonic Crohn's disease and an indication for resection were eligible. Produced via immunoSEQ multiplex PCR; TCRdb's table is partial and in-frame only. The table lists over 25,000 clones, 80% of them singletons. The chain links TRBV5-1 to TRBJ2-1, with D unresolved. This receptor was identified in an adult with Crohn's disease. Material for sequencing was ileal tissue. The chain's CDR3 is CASSITLTFSYNEQFF. CDR3 sequence (DNA): TGCGCCAGCAGCATAACACTGACATTCTCCTACAATGAGCAGTTCTTC. Full variable domain (outside the CDR3, taken from reference TRBV5-1 and TRBJ2-1): KAGVTQTPRYLIKTRGQQVTLSCSPISGHRSVSWYQQTPGQGLQFLFEYFSETQRNKGNFPGRFSGRQFSNSRSEMNVSTLELGDSALYLCASSITLTFSYNEQFFGPGTRLTVL.